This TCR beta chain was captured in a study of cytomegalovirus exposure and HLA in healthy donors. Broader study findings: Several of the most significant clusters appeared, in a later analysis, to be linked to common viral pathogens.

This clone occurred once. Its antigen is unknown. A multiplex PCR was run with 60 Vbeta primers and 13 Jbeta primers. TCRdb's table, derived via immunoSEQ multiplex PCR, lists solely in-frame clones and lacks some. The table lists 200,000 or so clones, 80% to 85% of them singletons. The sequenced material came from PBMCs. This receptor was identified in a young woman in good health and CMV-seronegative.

For the CDR3, the DNA is TGTGCCAGCAGTTTTCTAGCGGGAGTAGGAGAGACCCAGTACTTC. Translation: CASSFLAGVGETQYF. This chain connects TRBV28 to TRBJ2-5; TRBD2 matches at 10 bases. CDR3 length equals 15 residues. In germline, CDR1 is MDHEN, CDR2 SYDVKM. V shed 3 bases, J shed 4 bases, and the junction held 5 bases outside the gene matches.